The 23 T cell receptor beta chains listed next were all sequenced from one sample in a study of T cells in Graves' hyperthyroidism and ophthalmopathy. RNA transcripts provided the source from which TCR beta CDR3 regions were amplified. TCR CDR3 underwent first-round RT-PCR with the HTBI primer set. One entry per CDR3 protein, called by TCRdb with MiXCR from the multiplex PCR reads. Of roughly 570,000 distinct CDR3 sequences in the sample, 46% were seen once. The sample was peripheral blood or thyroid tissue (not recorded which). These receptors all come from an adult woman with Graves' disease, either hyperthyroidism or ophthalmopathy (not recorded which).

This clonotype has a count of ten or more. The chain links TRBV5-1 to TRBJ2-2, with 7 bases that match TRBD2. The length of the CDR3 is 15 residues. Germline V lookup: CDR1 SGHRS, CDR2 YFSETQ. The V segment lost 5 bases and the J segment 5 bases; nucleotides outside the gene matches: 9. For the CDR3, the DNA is TGCGCCAGCAGTCCGACTTCACTAGCGACCGGGGAGCTGTTTTTT. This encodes CASSPTSLATGELFF.

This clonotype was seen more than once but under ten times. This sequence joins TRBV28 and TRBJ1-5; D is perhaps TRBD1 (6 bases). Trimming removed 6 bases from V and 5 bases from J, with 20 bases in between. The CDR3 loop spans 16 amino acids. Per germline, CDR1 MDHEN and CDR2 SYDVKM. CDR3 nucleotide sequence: TGTGCCAGCAGAACGAAACAGGGACCCCCTGATCAGCCCCAGCATTTT. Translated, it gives CASRTKQGPPDQPQHF.

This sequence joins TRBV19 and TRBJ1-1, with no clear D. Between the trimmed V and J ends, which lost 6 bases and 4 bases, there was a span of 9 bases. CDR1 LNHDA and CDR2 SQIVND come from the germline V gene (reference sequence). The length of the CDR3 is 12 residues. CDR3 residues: CASSKAGTEAFF. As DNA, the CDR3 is TGTGCCAGTAGCAAGGCTGGCACTGAAGCTTTCTTT.

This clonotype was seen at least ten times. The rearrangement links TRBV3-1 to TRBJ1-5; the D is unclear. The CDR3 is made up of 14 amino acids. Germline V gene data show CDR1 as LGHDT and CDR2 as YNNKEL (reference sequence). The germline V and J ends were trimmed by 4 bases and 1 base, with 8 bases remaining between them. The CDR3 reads CASSPAGSNQPQHF. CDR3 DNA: TGTGCCAGCAGCCCAGCGGGGAGCAATCAGCCCCAGCATTTT.

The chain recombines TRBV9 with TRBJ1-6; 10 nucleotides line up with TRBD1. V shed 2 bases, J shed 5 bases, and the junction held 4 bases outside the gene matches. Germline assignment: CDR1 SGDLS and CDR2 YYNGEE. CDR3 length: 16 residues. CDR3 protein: CASSVRGTGDNSPLHF. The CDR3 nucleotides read TGTGCCAGCAGCGTCCGTGGGACAGGGGATAATTCACCCCTCCACTTT.

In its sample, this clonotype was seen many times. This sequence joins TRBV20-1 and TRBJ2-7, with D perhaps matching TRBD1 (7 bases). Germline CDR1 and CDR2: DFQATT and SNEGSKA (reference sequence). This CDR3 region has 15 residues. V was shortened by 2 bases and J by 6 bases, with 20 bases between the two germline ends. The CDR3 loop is CSARRAETGTGEQYF. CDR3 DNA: TGCAGTGCTAGAAGAGCCGAGACAGGGACTGGCGAGCAGTACTTC.

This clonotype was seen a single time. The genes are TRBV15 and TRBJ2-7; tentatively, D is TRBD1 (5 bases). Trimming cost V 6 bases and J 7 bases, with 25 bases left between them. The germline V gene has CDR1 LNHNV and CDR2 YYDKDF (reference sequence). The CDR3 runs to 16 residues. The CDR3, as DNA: TGTGCCACCAGAGATCCGACAGCCGCCATCACCGGGGAGCAGTACTTC. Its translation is CATRDPTAAITGEQYF. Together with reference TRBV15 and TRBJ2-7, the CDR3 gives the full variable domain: DAMVIQNPRYQVTQFGKPVTLSCSQTLNHNVMYWYQQKSSQAPKLLFHYYDKDFNNEADTPDNFQSRRPNTSFCFLDIRSPGLGDTAMYLCATRDPTAAITGEQYFGPGTRLTVT.

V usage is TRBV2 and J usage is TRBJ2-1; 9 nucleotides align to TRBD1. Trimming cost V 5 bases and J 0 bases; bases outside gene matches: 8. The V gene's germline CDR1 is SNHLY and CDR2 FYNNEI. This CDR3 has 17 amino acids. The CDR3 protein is CASSRTGGEGSYNEQFF. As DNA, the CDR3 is TGTGCCAGCAGTCGTACAGGGGGCGAGGGCTCCTACAATGAGCAGTTCTTC.

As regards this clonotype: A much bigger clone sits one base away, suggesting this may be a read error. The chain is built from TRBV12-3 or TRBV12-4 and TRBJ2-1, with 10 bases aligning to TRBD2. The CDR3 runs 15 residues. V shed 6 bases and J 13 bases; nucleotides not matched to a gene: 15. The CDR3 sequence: CASRRSGRAGETQFF. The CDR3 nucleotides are TGTGCCAGCAGAAGAAGCGGGAGGGCCGGGGAGACCCAGTTCTTC.

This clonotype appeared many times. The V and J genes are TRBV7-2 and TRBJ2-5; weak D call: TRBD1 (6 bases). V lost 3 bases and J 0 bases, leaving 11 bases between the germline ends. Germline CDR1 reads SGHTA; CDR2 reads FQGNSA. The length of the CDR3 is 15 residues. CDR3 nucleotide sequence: TGTGCCAGCAGCTTCCTGGGACACCACCAAGAGACCCAGTACTTC. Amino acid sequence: CASSFLGHHQETQYF.

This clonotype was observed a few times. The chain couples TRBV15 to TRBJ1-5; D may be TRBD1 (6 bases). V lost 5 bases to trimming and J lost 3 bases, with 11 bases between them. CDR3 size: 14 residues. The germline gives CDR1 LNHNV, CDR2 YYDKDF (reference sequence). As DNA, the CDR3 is TGTGCCACCAGCGACGGGACAATCAATCAGCCCCAGCATTTT. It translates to CATSDGTINQPQHF.

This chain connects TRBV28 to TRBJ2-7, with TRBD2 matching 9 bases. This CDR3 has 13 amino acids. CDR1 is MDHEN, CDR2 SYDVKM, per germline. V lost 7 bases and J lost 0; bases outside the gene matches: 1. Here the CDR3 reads CASIAGDSYEQYF. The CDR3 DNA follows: TGTGCCAGCATAGCGGGAGACTCCTACGAGCAGTACTTC.

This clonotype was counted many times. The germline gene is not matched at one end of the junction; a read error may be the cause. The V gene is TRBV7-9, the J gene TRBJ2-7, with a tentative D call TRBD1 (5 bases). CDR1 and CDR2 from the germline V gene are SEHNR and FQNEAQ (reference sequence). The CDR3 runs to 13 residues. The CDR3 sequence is CASTPPGPYEQHF. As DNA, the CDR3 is TGTGCCAGCACCCCCCCAGGGCCCTACGAGCAGCACTTC.

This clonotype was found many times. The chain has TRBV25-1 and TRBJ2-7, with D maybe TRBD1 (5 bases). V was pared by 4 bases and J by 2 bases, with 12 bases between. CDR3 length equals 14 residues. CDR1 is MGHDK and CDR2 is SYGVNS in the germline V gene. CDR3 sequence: CASSVGHGPYEQYF. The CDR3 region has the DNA TGTGCCAGCAGTGTAGGACACGGACCCTACGAGCAGTACTTC.

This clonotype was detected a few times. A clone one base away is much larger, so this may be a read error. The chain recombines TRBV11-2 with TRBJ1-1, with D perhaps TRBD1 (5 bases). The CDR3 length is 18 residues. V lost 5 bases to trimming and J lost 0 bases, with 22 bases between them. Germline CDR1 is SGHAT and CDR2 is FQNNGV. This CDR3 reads CASSLDKEGWSMNTEAFF. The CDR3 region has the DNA TGTGCCAGCAGCCTGGACAAGGAAGGCTGGAGTATGAACACTGAAGCTTTCTTT.

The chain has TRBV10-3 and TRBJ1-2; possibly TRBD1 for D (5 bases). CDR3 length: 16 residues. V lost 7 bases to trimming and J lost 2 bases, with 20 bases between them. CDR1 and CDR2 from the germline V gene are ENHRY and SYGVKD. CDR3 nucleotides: TGTGCCATCACACCTGGCAGGCTGACAGAGAACTATGGCTACACCTTC. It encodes CAITPGRLTENYGYTF.

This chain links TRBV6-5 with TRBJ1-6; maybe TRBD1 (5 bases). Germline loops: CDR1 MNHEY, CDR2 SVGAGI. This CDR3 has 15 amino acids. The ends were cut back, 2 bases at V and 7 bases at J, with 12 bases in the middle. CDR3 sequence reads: CASSYTTDPNSPLHF. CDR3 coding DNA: TGTGCCAGCAGTTACACGACAGATCCGAATTCACCCCTCCACTTT.

CDR3 protein: CASSLLRGRGIYGYTF. The CDR3 coding sequence is TGTGCCAGCAGCTTATTACGGGGGCGGGGTATCTATGGCTACACCTTC. This sequence joins TRBV11-2 and TRBJ1-2; D possibly corresponds to TRBD1 (6 bases). This CDR3 spans 16 amino acids. With 2 bases removed from V and 4 bases from J, the gap between germline ends came to 17 bases. Germline CDR1 is SGHAT and CDR2 is FQNNGV.

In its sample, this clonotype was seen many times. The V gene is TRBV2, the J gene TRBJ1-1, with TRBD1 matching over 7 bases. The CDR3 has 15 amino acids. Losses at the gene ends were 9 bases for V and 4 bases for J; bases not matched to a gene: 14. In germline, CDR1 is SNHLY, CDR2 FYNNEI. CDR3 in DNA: TGTGCCAGGGGGCGGGAGGGGGCCTTCTCCACTGAAGCTTTCTTT. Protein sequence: CARGREGAFSTEAFF.

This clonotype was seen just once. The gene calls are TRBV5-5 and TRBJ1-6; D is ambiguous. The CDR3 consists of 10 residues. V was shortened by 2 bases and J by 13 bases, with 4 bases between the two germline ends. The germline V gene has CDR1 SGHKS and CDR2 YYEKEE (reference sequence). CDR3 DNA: TGTGCCAGCAGCTTCTATCCCCTCCACTTT. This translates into CASSFYPLHF.

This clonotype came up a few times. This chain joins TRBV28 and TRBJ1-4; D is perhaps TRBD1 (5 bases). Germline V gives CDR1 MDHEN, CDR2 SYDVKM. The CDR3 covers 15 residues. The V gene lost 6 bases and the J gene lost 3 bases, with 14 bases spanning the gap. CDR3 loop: CASRPRGSPNEKLFF. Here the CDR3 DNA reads TGTGCCAGCAGGCCCCGGGGCAGTCCTAATGAAAAACTGTTTTTT. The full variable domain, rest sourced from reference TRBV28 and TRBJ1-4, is DVKVTQSSRYLVKRTGEKVFLECVQDMDHENMFWYRQDPGLGLRLIYFSYDVKMKEKGDIPEGYSVSREKKERFSLILESASTNQTSMYLCASRPRGSPNEKLFFGSGTQLSVL.

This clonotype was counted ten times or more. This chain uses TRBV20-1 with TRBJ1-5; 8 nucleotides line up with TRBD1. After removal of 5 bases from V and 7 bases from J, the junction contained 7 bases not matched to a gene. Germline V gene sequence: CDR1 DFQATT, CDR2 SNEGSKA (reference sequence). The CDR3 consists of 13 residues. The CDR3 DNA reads TGCAGTGCTTCTGGACAGGGCGGACAGCCCCAGCATTTT. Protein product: CSASGQGGQPQHF.

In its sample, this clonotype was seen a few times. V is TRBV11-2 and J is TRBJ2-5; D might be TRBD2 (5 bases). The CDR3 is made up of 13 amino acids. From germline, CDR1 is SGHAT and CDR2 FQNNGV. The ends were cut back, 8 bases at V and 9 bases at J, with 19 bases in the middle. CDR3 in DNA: TGTGCCAGCGGCTGGGGTCGGGGTCAGCCCCAGTACTTC. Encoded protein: CASGWGRGQPQYF.